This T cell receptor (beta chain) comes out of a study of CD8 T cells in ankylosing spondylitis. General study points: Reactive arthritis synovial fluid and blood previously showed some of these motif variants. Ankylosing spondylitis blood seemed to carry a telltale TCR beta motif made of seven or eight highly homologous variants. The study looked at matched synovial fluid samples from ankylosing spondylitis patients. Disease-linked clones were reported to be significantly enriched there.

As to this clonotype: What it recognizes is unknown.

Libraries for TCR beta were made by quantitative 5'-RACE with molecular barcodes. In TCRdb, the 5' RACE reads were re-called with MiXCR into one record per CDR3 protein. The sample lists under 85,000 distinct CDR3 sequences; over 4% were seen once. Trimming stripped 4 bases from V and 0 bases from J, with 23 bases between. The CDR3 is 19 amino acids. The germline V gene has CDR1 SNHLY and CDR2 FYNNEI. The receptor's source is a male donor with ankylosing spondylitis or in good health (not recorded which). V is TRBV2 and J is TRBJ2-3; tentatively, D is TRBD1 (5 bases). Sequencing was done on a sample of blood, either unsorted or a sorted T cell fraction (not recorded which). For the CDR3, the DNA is TGTGCCAGCAGTGTAGACAGCATCCTTACGAGCCCTAGCACAGATACGCAGTATTTT. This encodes CASSVDSILTSPSTDTQYF.